This T cell receptor (beta chain) was sequenced for a study of a mutant IDH1 vaccine in newly diagnosed glioma. Study-level background: All eight of the vaccinations patients received fell in weeks 1, 3, 5, 7, 11, 15, 19 and 23.

Time point defined: week 5, during vaccination. The vaccine gave 300 ug of a 20-mer mutant IDH1 peptide subcutaneously per dose. New WHO grade 3 or 4 astrocytomas that were IDH1-mutant and ATRX-lost had been found in donors. This clone was detected once. Its specificity is not known. Using immunoSEQ multiplex PCR, the repertoire was profiled, and TCRdb retains in-frame clones only, with some absent. The repertoire holds roughly 42,000 clones, with 70% to 90% as singletons. Germline values: CDR1 MNHNS, CDR2 SASEGT. V was pared by 6 bases and J by 5 bases, with 19 bases between. This CDR3 comprises 15 residues.

Source: PBMCs, taken from a glioma patient whose treatment included an IDH1 peptide vaccine. The clonotype comes from a man aged 35-49 years with glioma. The rearrangement links TRBV6-1 to TRBJ2-5, with D perhaps being TRBD1 or TRBD2 (7 bases each). The CDR3 nucleotides are TGTGCCAGCAGGGCATTACAGGGGAGGGTGGAGACCCAGTACTTC. It codes for CASRALQGRVETQYF.